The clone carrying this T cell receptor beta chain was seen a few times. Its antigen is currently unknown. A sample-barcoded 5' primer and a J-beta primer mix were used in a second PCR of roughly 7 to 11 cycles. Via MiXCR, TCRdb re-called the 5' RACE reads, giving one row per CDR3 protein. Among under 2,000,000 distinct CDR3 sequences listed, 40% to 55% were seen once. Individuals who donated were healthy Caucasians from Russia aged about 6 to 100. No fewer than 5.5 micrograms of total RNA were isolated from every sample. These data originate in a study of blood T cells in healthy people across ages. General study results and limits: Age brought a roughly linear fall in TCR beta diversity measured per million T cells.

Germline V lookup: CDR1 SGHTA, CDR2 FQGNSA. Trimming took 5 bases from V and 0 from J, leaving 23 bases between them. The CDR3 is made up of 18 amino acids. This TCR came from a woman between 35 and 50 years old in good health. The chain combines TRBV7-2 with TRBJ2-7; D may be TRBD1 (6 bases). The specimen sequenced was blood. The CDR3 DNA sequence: TGTGCCAGCAGCATAGAGGCCACAGGGATACCTAGCTCCTACGAGCAGTACTTC. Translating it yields CASSIEATGIPSSYEQYF.